This paragraph covers one T cell receptor beta chain sequence. J lost 1 base, V lost 0 bases, and 6 bases had no gene match. Germline V gene sequence: CDR1 LNHNV, CDR2 YYDKDF (reference sequence). CDR3 length equals 17 residues. The sample originates from a study of T-cell reconstitution after alpha-beta-depleted transplantation in children. Unique molecular identifiers were built into the TCRbeta library. Each CDR3 protein gets one entry after TCRdb re-called the PCR reads with MiXCR. The data show about 610,000 distinct CDR3 sequences, approximately 10% seen once. This TCR was recovered from a human donor who donated a stem cell graft to a child with acute myeloid leukemia. The rearrangement links TRBV15 to TRBJ2-1; 7 positions agree with TRBD2. Sequenced here: PBMCs from the stem cell graft donor, sampled from the stem cell graft. The CDR3 nucleotides read TGTGCCACCAGCAGAGATCGGGTGGGAGGGTCCTACAATGAGCAGTTCTTC. It yields the protein CATSRDRVGGSYNEQFF.